The subject of this entry is one TCR beta chain. The data derive from a study of blood T cell repertoires in COVID-19. Repertoires were generated with immunoSEQ multiplex PCR, while TCRdb's copy carries only in-frame clones and drops some. This sample has over 150,000 clones; 80% to 85% occur once, and the top ten carry 2.5% to 3.5%. The sequenced material came from peripheral blood. The TCR was taken from a woman aged 60-70 years with acute or convalescent COVID-19.

The CDR3 bases are TGTGCCAGCAGTTACTCGGACCTAACAGGCCTGTCTTCACCCCTCCACTTT. Translation: CASSYSDLTGLSSPLHF. The rearrangement joins TRBV6-2 or TRBV6-3 to TRBJ1-6; possibly TRBD1 for D (5 bases). The CDR3 has 17 amino acids. The germline CDR1 and CDR2 sequences are MNHEY and SVGEGT. V dropped 0 bases and J dropped 9 bases, with 18 bases sitting between them.